This T cell receptor (beta chain) appears in the sequencing data of a study of blood T cell repertoires in COVID-19. Whole-study context: Material from acute and convalescent COVID-19 was sourced from the United States, Italy and Spain. PBMCs, B-cell-depleted T cells, or T cells provided the cDNA or gDNA that made up the material.

This CDR3 contains 15 residues. Trimming left V 0 bases short and J 4 bases short, with 10 bases between. Germline V gene lookup returns CDR1 LNHDA and CDR2 SQIVND (reference sequence). Original methodology: Amplification from reference gene primers served as the basis for estimated nucleated cell counts. Profiled with immunoSEQ multiplex PCR; TCRdb holds only in-frame clones, not every one. The D gene and trimming were derived from the DNA, and the V and J assignments and clone size from that table. The sample holds 200,000 to 250,000 clones, roughly 85% seen once. The Seattle patients joined while their infection was active and were tracked longitudinally afterward.

This TCR derives from a woman aged 70 to 79 with COVID-19, enrolled during active disease. This chain joins TRBV19 and TRBJ2-1; TRBD1 is a possible D gene (6 bases). Sequences were obtained from peripheral blood. The CDR3 DNA reads TGTGCCAGTAGTATAGAACAGGGACCGTACAATGAGCAGTTCTTC. As protein: CASSIEQGPYNEQFF.